These 22 T cell receptor beta chains were sequenced from one sample in a study of blood T cell repertoires in COVID-19. TCRdb's table, derived via immunoSEQ multiplex PCR, lists solely in-frame clones and lacks some. The data contain more than 250,000 clones, more than 75% of them singletons. The sequenced sample consisted of peripheral blood. Receptors originate from a woman aged 45-59 years with acute or convalescent COVID-19.

The CDR3 coding sequence is TGTGCCAGCAGCTCAGGGGTCGGCACTGAAGCTTTCTTT. Protein: CASSSGVGTEAFF. The rearrangement uses TRBV2 and TRBJ1-1; D possibly corresponds to TRBD1 (6 bases). Germline V gene data show CDR1 as SNHLY and CDR2 as FYNNEI. The CDR3 loop spans 13 amino acids. Trimming left V 6 bases short and J 4 bases short, with 12 bases between.

The chain links TRBV5-1 to TRBJ2-1; TRBD2 agrees at 12 bases. CDR1 and CDR2 from the germline V gene are SGHRS and YFSETQ. CDR3 length: 15 residues. The junction had 10 bases not matched to a gene; V was cut back by 5 bases and J by 10 bases. CDR3 loop: CASRSGTSGPVEQFF. In DNA, the CDR3 is TGCGCCAGCAGGTCCGGGACTAGCGGGCCCGTGGAGCAGTTCTTC.

V gene TRBV27 combines with J gene TRBJ2-7; 14 nucleotides line up with TRBD2. J gave up 1 base and V 4 bases, and 6 bases lay outside the gene matches. The CDR3 consists of 17 residues. Looked up from germline, CDR1 is MNHEY and CDR2 is SMNVEV (reference sequence). CDR3 sequence reads: CASSWRGTSGGSYEQYF. The CDR3 DNA sequence: TGTGCCAGCAGTTGGCGTGGGACTAGCGGGGGATCCTACGAGCAGTACTTC.

The chain links TRBV10-2 to TRBJ2-7; TRBD2 aligns across 9 bases. The junction had 0 bases not matched to a gene; V was cut back by 6 bases and J by 0 bases. This CDR3 has 13 residues. Germline V gene data show CDR1 as WSHSY and CDR2 as SAAADI. The CDR3 region has the DNA TGCGCCAGCAGGACTAGCGGCTCCTACGAGCAGTACTTC. Translating gives CASRTSGSYEQYF.

The chain employs TRBV12-3 or TRBV12-4 and TRBJ1-1, with unresolved D. With 8 bases removed from V and 14 bases from J, the gap between germline ends came to 21 bases. The CDR3 loop spans 12 amino acids. The CDR3 DNA reads as TGTGCCAGCCAGCAAAGCTCGGGGATGCCCTTCTTT. It codes for CASQQSSGMPFF.

This rearrangement joins TRBV9 to TRBJ1-4, with 7 bases matching TRBD1. V shed 5 bases and J 8 bases; nucleotides not matched to a gene: 9. Germline loops: CDR1 SGDLS, CDR2 YYNGEE. The CDR3 contains 14 residues. The CDR3, as DNA: TGTGCCAGCAGTCCGGGACAGCCGTGGGAAAAACTGTTTTTT. This encodes CASSPGQPWEKLFF.

The chain's CDR3 is CASNTVNVGLNTGELFF. In nucleotides, the CDR3 is TGCGCCAGCAATACGGTTAACGTGGGGCTGAACACCGGGGAGCTGTTTTTT. The chain links TRBV5-1 to TRBJ2-2; perhaps TRBD1 as D (5 bases). This CDR3 is built from 17 residues. The germline V gene encodes CDR1 SGHRS and CDR2 YFSETQ. Trimming took off 6 bases at V and 1 base at J, with 19 bases between the two ends.

The V gene is TRBV3-1 (or the pseudogene TRBV3-2), the J gene TRBJ2-7; D possibly corresponds to TRBD2 (6 bases). This CDR3 has 14 amino acids. Germline V gene data show CDR1 as LGHDT and CDR2 as YNNKEL (reference sequence). The V and J ends lost 2 bases and 4 bases respectively, with 12 bases between them. The CDR3 reads CASSQSGGAYEQYF. The CDR3 DNA reads as TGTGCCAGCAGCCAAAGTGGAGGGGCATACGAGCAGTACTTC.

The sample holds a few counts of this clone. The rearrangement uses TRBV24-1 and TRBJ2-2; 9 nucleotides line up with TRBD1. Germline loops: CDR1 KGHDR, CDR2 SFDVKD. The CDR3 totals 14 residues. Trimming removed 6 bases from V and 4 bases from J; junction bases left unmatched: 2. CDR3 sequence: CATSLTGGTGELFF. The CDR3 nucleotides read TGTGCCACCAGTCTGACAGGGGGCACCGGGGAGCTGTTTTTT.

The chain uses TRBV27 and TRBJ1-3; D ambiguous. The CDR3 loop spans 14 amino acids. Trimming took 2 bases from V and 1 from J, leaving 6 bases between them. Germline values: CDR1 MNHEY, CDR2 SMNVEV (reference sequence). CDR3 region: CASSLGRSGNTIYF. For the CDR3, the DNA is TGTGCCAGCAGTTTAGGCAGATCTGGAAACACCATATATTTT.

The chain combines TRBV9 with TRBJ1-4; D remains unclear. Trimming left V 0 bases short and J 5 bases short, with 11 bases between. CDR1 is SGDLS and CDR2 is YYNGEE in the germline V gene. This CDR3 contains 15 residues. This CDR3 is CASSVGRFYNEKLFF. DNA for the CDR3: TGTGCCAGCAGCGTAGGGCGGTTTTACAATGAAAAACTGTTTTTT.

This chain links TRBV5-5 with TRBJ1-3, with no clear D. The length of the CDR3 is 10 residues. From germline, CDR1 is SGHKS and CDR2 YYEKEE (reference sequence). V was pared by 3 bases and J by 7 bases, with 2 bases between. CDR3 sequence reads: CASSSNTIYF. The CDR3 DNA follows: TGTGCCAGCAGCTCTAACACCATATATTTT.

The chain combines TRBV5-1 with TRBJ2-7, with D perhaps TRBD2 (6 bases). The CDR3 is 13 amino acids. V was clipped by 4 bases and J by 4 bases, with 12 bases between them. CDR1 and CDR2 (germline): SGHRS, YFSETQ. The CDR3 DNA reads TGCGCCAGCAGCGGAGGGGCGCTGTACGAGCAGTACTTC. Amino acids: CASSGGALYEQYF. The entire variable domain, with the rest obtained from reference TRBV5-1 and TRBJ2-7, is as follows: KAGVTQTPRYLIKTRGQQVTLSCSPISGHRSVSWYQQTPGQGLQFLFEYFSETQRNKGNFPGRFSGRQFSNSRSEMNVSTLELGDSALYLCASSGGALYEQYFGPGTRLTVT.

The J gene is TRBJ1-1, the V gene TRBV5-1; unclear D gene. V was shortened by 2 bases and J by 0 bases, with 8 bases between the two germline ends. From germline, CDR1 is SGHRS and CDR2 YFSETQ. CDR3 length: 14 residues. The CDR3 spells CASSFSPVNTEAFF. CDR3 sequence (DNA): TGCGCCAGCAGCTTTTCCCCAGTGAACACTGAAGCTTTCTTT.

This chain uses TRBV9 with TRBJ2-2; the match to TRBD1 covers 8 bases. This CDR3 is built from 14 residues. With V trimmed by 1 base and J by 6 bases, 2 bases remained unmatched. Germline V gene sequence: CDR1 SGDLS, CDR2 YYNGEE. In nucleotides, the CDR3 is TGTGCCAGCAGCGTACGGACAGGGTCCGGGGAGCTGTTTTTT. Its protein is CASSVRTGSGELFF.

CDR3 loop: CASSQDRSAGNTIYF. The CDR3 DNA reads as TGCGCCAGCAGCCAAGACCGGTCAGCGGGAAACACCATATATTTT. The J gene is TRBJ1-3, the V gene TRBV4-3; unclear D gene. The CDR3 extends over 15 amino acids. V was clipped by 0 bases and J by 4 bases, with 10 bases between them. From germline, CDR1 is LGHNA and CDR2 YSLEER.

This clone was observed once. The V gene is TRBV7-3, the J gene TRBJ1-3; D ambiguous. The germline CDR1 and CDR2 sequences are SGHTA and FQGTGA. The CDR3 runs to 11 residues. Trimming left V 8 bases short and J 4 bases short, with 6 bases between. CDR3 in DNA: TGTGCCAGCTCAGAAGGAAACACCATATATTTT. Translation gives CASSEGNTIYF.

The V and J genes are TRBV5-8 and TRBJ1-1; TRBD1 aligns across 8 bases. The V gene's germline CDR1 is SGHTS and CDR2 YDEGEE. This CDR3 has 15 amino acids. After removal of 4 bases from V and 5 bases from J, the junction contained 10 bases not matched to a gene. DNA for the CDR3: TGTGCCAGCAGCCGACAGACAGGGGTAGGAACTGAAGCTTTCTTT. It is translated as CASSRQTGVGTEAFF.

This chain uses TRBV5-4 with TRBJ2-7, with 9 bases aligning to TRBD2. Germline loops: CDR1 SGHNT, CDR2 YYREEE (reference sequence). J gave up 5 bases and V 1 base, and 1 base lay outside the gene matches. The length of the CDR3 is 13 residues. For the CDR3, the DNA is TGTGCCAGCAGCTTGATAGCGGGAGACGAGCAGTACTTC. It specifies CASSLIAGDEQYF.

This clone was observed a few times. V is TRBV18 and J is TRBJ2-3; the match to TRBD2 covers 9 bases. The CDR3 extends over 18 amino acids. With 0 bases clipped from V and 6 bases from J, the junction kept 13 bases outside the gene matches. Germline CDR1 KGHSH, CDR2 LQKENI. The CDR3: CASSPPVGSSGIHDTQYF. The CDR3 coding sequence is TGTGCCAGCTCACCACCGGTTGGCTCTAGCGGGATCCATGATACGCAGTATTTT.

The chain carries TRBV28 and TRBJ2-7; 9 positions match TRBD1. This CDR3 contains 13 residues. V trimming: 6 bases; J trimming: 6 bases; junction bases outside the gene matches: 6. Per germline, CDR1 MDHEN and CDR2 SYDVKM. As DNA, the CDR3 is TGTGCCAGCAGGAGGACAGGGGCGAGCGAGCAGTACTTC. This gives the protein CASRRTGASEQYF.

The rearrangement links TRBV27 to TRBJ2-7; D is unclear. The CDR3 is 9 amino acids. The V end was cut by 11 bases, the J end by 6 bases, with 8 bases between. In germline, CDR1 is MNHEY, CDR2 SMNVEV (reference sequence). CDR3 DNA: TGTGCCTCCCCCCTCGAGCAGTACTTC. Its translation: CASPLEQYF.